The text below deals with one T cell receptor beta chain. Its specificity is not known. The data were taken from a study of cytomegalovirus exposure and HLA in healthy donors. Study information: As released early, the data held roughly 85 million unique TCRs from HLA-typed donors. Regarding the study as a whole: A later analysis showed that HLA-associated TCR beta chains had undergone more clonal expansion than equally common others.

Trimming took 0 bases from V and 9 from J, leaving 4 bases between them. There are 11 residues in the CDR3. CDR1 SGHNT and CDR2 YYREEE come from the germline V gene (reference sequence). Vbeta (60) and Jbeta (13) primers were used in the PCR. Original analysis: Later work found approximately 87 million unique TCR beta chains, with roughly 11 million shared. The repertoire was sequenced with immunoSEQ multiplex PCR; TCRdb's copy has only in-frame clones and lacks some. The V and J calls and clone size are taken from that table; D and trimming were inferred from the DNA. Of 60,000 to 75,000 clones listed, approximately 74% are singletons.

The TCR originated in a woman in her twenties or thirties in good health and CMV-seropositive. This chain links TRBV5-4 with TRBJ2-1, with D unresolved. The sample taken for sequencing was PBMCs. In DNA, the CDR3 is TGTGCCAGCAGCTTGGCCCTTGAGCAGTTCTTC. Translating gives CASSLALEQFF.